This entry describes one T cell receptor beta chain. The data are from a study of control samples from healthy donors and cancer patients. CDR1 is SGHTA, CDR2 FQGNSA, per germline. The V gene lost 5 bases and the J gene lost 0 bases, with 11 bases spanning the gap. The CDR3 is 16 amino acids. Repertoires were generated with immunoSEQ multiplex PCR, while TCRdb's copy carries only in-frame clones and drops some. The sample yields roughly 200,000 clones, about 95% seen once. Sequencing was done on a sample of blood. This TCR was sampled from a man in his fifties in good health. The chain carries TRBV7-2 and TRBJ1-6; no firm D call. CDR3: CASSGIFGSYNSPLHF. The CDR3 bases are TGTGCCAGCAGCGGGATATTTGGCTCCTATAATTCACCCCTCCACTTT.